Listed below are T cell receptor beta chains from one sample, sequenced in a study of blood T cell repertoires in COVID-19. The repertoire was sequenced with immunoSEQ multiplex PCR; TCRdb's copy has only in-frame clones and lacks some. Among some 330,000 clones, about nine tenths were seen once, and the ten largest hold over 3.5%. The sequenced sample consisted of PBMCs or T cells enriched from blood (not recorded which). All receptors derive from a man aged 25-45 years who had recovered from COVID-19. Both conserved end residues are part of each CDR3. The D gene is left open where the match is weak. Part of the rows lack a size; the others show once, few, many or a class for expanded clones.

TRBJ1-6 . . TRBV7-4 CASSQLRGGTYNSPLHF TGTGCCAGCAGTCAACTCAGGGGTGGCACCTATAATTCACCCCTCCACTTT
TRBJ1-1 . . TRBV9 CASSAFNPQGAFF TGTGCCAGCAGCGCTTTCAACCCTCAGGGGGCTTTCTTT
TRBJ2-5 . . TRBV5-8 CASSLGGARTAGGTQETQYF TGTGCCAGCAGCTTGGGGGGGGCGCGGACGGCAGGGGGGACCCAAGAGACCCAGTACTTC
TRBJ2-5 . TRBD2 TRBV18 CASSPLSSGGRGETQYF TGTGCCAGCTCACCGTTGAGTAGCGGGGGGCGAGGAGAGACCCAGTACTTC
TRBJ1-5 . . TRBV28 CASSFFRTVNQPQHF TGTGCCAGCAGTTTTTTCCGGACAGTCAATCAGCCCCAGCATTTT
TRBJ2-1 . TRBD1 TRBV7-2 CASSTGQGLYNEQFF TGTGCCAGCAGCACCGGACAGGGTCTTTACAATGAGCAGTTCTTC
TRBJ1-1 . TRBD1 TRBV28 CASVQPRGQDTEAFF TGTGCCAGCGTGCAGCCCAGGGGGCAGGACACTGAAGCTTTCTTT
TRBJ1-2 . . TRBV2 CAIKEGGWRPGYTF TGTGCCATAAAGGAGGGAGGGTGGAGGCCGGGCTACACCTTC
TRBJ1-1 . TRBD1 TRBV7-8 CASTGQGAGEAFF TGTGCCAGTACCGGGCAGGGGGCAGGTGAAGCTTTCTTT
TRBJ2-3 . TRBD2 TRBV14 CASSGTNSGRDTDTQYF TGTGCCAGCAGCGGGACTAACTCGGGACGTGACACAGATACGCAGTATTTT
TRBJ1-3 . . TRBV7-6 CASSFHGNTIYF TGTGCCAGCAGCTTCCATGGAAACACCATATATTTT
TRBJ1-6 . TRBD1 TRBV5-1 CASSPQPGDRGSGSYNSPLHF TGCGCCAGCAGCCCCCAGCCCGGGGACAGGGGGTCTGGCTCCTATAATTCACCCCTCCACTTT
TRBJ1-2 . TRBD1 TRBV28 CASSSAGTGGAHGYTF TGTGCCAGCAGTTCCGCCGGGACAGGGGGCGCCCATGGCTACACCTTC
TRBJ2-1 . TRBD2 TRBV5-4 CASSGDSGRANEQFF TGTGCCAGCAGCGGGGATAGCGGGAGGGCTAATGAGCAGTTCTTC
TRBJ2-5 once . TRBV5-4 CASSFGGTQYF TGTGCCAGCAGCTTCGGGGGGACCCAGTACTTC
TRBJ1-2 . TRBD1 TRBV6-2/TRBV6-3 CASSYPGTVDGYTF TGTGCCAGCAGTTACCCTGGGACAGTGGATGGCTACACCTTC
TRBJ2-1 . TRBD1 TRBV27 CASIKAAGGNDEQFF TGTGCCAGCATCAAGGCGGCAGGGGGCAATGATGAGCAGTTCTTC
TRBJ2-1 . . TRBV5-5 CASSLVHYGEQFF TGTGCCAGCAGCTTGGTCCACTATGGTGAGCAGTTCTTC
TRBJ2-7 . . TRBV10-3 CAIGRRDTTYEQYF TGTGCCATCGGACGTCGGGACACAACCTACGAGCAGTACTTC
TRBJ1-1 . . TRBV21-1 CASTPRGPMNTEAFF TGTGCCAGCACCCCACGGGGTCCTATGAACACTGAAGCTTTCTTT